This T cell receptor beta chain appears in the sequencing data of a study of a mutant IDH1 vaccine in newly diagnosed glioma. In the study overall: Standard pretreatment was either radiotherapy, temozolomide, or, for most, radiochemotherapy with temozolomide.

The CDR3 length is 17 residues. Germline lookup yields CDR1 SGHRS and CDR2 YFSETQ. J was trimmed by 4 bases and V by 0 bases; bases with no gene match: 8. This sample's time point: week 11, during vaccination. The content of each vaccine dose was 300 ug of mutant IDH1 20-mer peptide, and topical imiquimod accompanied it. Points on this clone: The antigen is undetermined.

Here immunoSEQ multiplex PCR was the method, and the copy in TCRdb shows in-frame clones only, minus some. Here the sample spans fewer than 150,000 clones, roughly nine tenths being singletons. This clonotype originated in a woman aged 45-65 years with glioma. The rearrangement uses TRBV5-1 and TRBJ2-1, with 9 bases aligning to TRBD2. The specimen comprised PBMCs, sampled from a glioma patient whose treatment included an IDH1 peptide vaccine. CDR3 sequence reads: CASSLGIGAGGYNEQFF. The CDR3 nucleotides read TGCGCCAGCAGCTTGGGGATCGGGGCGGGAGGGTACAATGAGCAGTTCTTC.